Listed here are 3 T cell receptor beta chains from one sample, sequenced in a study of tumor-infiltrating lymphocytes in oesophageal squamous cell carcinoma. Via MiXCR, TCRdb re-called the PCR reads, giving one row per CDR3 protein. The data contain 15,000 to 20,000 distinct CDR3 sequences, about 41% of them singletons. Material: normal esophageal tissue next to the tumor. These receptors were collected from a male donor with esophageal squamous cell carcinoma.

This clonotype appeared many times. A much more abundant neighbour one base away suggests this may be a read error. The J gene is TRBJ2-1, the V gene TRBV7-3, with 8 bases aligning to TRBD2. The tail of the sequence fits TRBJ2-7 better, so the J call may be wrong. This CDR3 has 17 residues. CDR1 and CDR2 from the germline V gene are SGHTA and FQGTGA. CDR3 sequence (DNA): TGTGCCAGCAGCTTTGGGGATTGGCGGGAGGCTTACAATGAGCAGTACTTC. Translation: CASSFGDWREAYNEQYF.

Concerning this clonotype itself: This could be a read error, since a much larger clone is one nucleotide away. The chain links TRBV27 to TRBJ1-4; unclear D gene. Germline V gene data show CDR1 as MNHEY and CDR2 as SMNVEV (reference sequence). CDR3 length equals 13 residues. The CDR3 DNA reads TGTGCCAGCAGTTTTTCAGGATTTGAAAAACTGTGTTTT. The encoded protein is CASSFSGFEKLCF.

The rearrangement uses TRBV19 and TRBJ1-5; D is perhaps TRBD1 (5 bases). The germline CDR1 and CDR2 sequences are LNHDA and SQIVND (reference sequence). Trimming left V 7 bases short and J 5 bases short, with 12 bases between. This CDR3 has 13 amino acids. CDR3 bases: TGTGCCAGTAAATCCCAAGGGGATCAGCCCCAGCATTTT. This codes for CASKSQGDQPQHF.